One and the same sample provided the 23 T cell receptor beta chains below, sequenced in a study of T-cell memory formation after mild COVID-19. Using its own MiXCR run on the 5' RACE reads, TCRdb lists one record per CDR3 protein. The profile covers over 150,000 distinct CDR3 sequences, with 10% to 15% appearing a single time and approximately 3.5% taken by the ten largest. Sample: PBMCs or a T cell subset sorted from them (not recorded which). These receptors all come from a man between 18 and 35 years old who had mild COVID-19 (a few samples of this study predate the infection). Cell type and time point are not known.

This clonotype has only a few counts. The rearrangement joins TRBV20-1 to TRBJ1-1; TRBD1 agrees at 9 bases. CDR1 and CDR2 (germline): DFQATT, SNEGSKA (reference sequence). V was clipped by 1 base and J by 6 bases; unmatched bases: 9. This CDR3 is 15 amino acids long. CDR3 loop: CSARGRTGARAEAFF. CDR3 sequence (DNA): TGCAGTGCTAGAGGCCGGACAGGGGCAAGGGCTGAAGCTTTCTTT.

V is TRBV7-9 and J is TRBJ1-4, with D unclear. The CDR3 has 14 amino acids. V was pared by 5 bases and J by 7 bases, with 14 bases between. Germline V CDR1 and CDR2: SEHNR, FQNEAQ (reference sequence). The CDR3 spells CASSVGGETEKLFF. The CDR3 nucleotides are TGTGCCAGCAGCGTAGGTGGGGAGACTGAAAAACTGTTTTTT.

This clonotype was observed a few times. The chain carries TRBV10-3 and TRBJ1-6; TRBD1 agrees at 8 bases. The V gene end was trimmed by 5 bases and the J gene end by 7 bases; junction bases not matched to a gene: 4. CDR1 and CDR2 from the germline V gene are ENHRY and SYGVKD. This CDR3 is built from 14 residues. CDR3 DNA sequence: TGTGCCATCAGTACCGGACAGGGAAATTCACCCCTCCACTTT. This translates into CAISTGQGNSPLHF.

This clonotype showed up just once. This chain uses TRBV20-1 with TRBJ2-3; 7 bases are shared with TRBD2. This CDR3 is built from 14 residues. Trimming removed 3 bases from V and 4 bases from J; junction bases left unmatched: 7. CDR1 and CDR2 from the germline V gene are DFQATT and SNEGSKA (reference sequence). The CDR3 region has the DNA TGCAGTGCTAGCCAGGCTAGCGGTCCAGATACGCAGTATTTT. This encodes CSASQASGPDTQYF.

This clonotype showed up just a few times. The chain joins TRBV25-1 to TRBJ1-4; the D gene is possibly TRBD1 (6 bases). CDR1 and CDR2 from the germline V gene are MGHDK and SYGVNS. CDR3 size: 14 residues. Trimming left V 3 bases short and J 8 bases short, with 13 bases between. The CDR3 DNA is TGTGCCAGCAGTGATCCCTCCGGGACAGAAAAACTGTTTTTT. It is translated as CASSDPSGTEKLFF.

This clonotype was seen a few times. The genes are TRBV5-1 and TRBJ2-3, with 13 bases that match TRBD2. The CDR3 spans 18 residues. The ends lost 0 bases at V and 7 bases at J; junction bases unmatched: 11. The V gene's germline CDR1 is SGHRS and CDR2 YFSETQ. This CDR3 is CASSLELTSGGPVYTQYF. CDR3 nucleotides: TGCGCCAGCAGCTTGGAATTGACTAGCGGGGGGCCCGTATATACGCAGTATTTT.

The V gene is TRBV20-1, the J gene TRBJ1-1; D unresolved. Trimming took off 0 bases at V and 4 bases at J, with 12 bases between the two ends. This CDR3 has 14 amino acids. The germline CDR1 and CDR2 sequences are DFQATT and SNEGSKA (reference sequence). The CDR3 DNA reads TGCAGTGCTAGAGATCGGGTTGGTACCACTGAAGCTTTCTTT. This translates into CSARDRVGTTEAFF.

This clonotype was detected a few times. This sequence joins TRBV4-2 and TRBJ2-3; D is perhaps TRBD2 (5 bases). Trimming took off 0 bases at V and 0 bases at J, with 10 bases between the two ends. The CDR3 spans 16 residues. From germline, CDR1 is LGHNA and CDR2 YNFKEQ. CDR3 region: CASSQDSGVSTDTQYF. For the CDR3, the DNA is TGTGCCAGCAGCCAAGACTCCGGGGTTAGCACAGATACGCAGTATTTT.

This clonotype was recorded a few times. The V gene is TRBV5-1, the J gene TRBJ2-7; unclear D gene. Between the trimmed V and J ends, which lost 0 bases and 0 bases, there was a span of 10 bases. CDR3 length: 15 amino acids. Germline values: CDR1 SGHRS, CDR2 YFSETQ. For the CDR3, the DNA is TGCGCCAGCAGCTTGGAGGGCGGAAACTCCTACGAGCAGTACTTC. Its protein product is CASSLEGGNSYEQYF.

This clonotype was detected ten times or more. The V call is TRBV4-1, the J call TRBJ2-3, with TRBD2 matching 9 bases. This CDR3 contains 16 residues. Germline CDR1 and CDR2: MGHRA and YSYEKL. With 0 bases clipped from V and 8 bases from J, the junction kept 9 bases outside the gene matches. The CDR3 DNA follows: TGCGCCAGCAGCCAAGACGAGCAGCGGGGGGTCTCTACGCAGTATTTT. This encodes CASSQDEQRGVSTQYF.

The V gene is TRBV12-3 or TRBV12-4, the J gene TRBJ2-3; TRBD1 might be the D (6 bases). The CDR3 contains 15 residues. Trimming removed 6 bases at V and 4 bases at J, with 17 bases between. This CDR3 is CASRRQDGAADTQYF. In nucleotides, the CDR3 is TGTGCCAGCAGGCGACAGGATGGGGCCGCAGATACGCAGTATTTT.

This clonotype was seen only a few times. The chain recombines TRBV7-3 with TRBJ2-5; TRBD2 matches 7 bases. Losses at the gene ends were 5 bases for V and 5 bases for J; bases not matched to a gene: 14. Germline CDR1 SGHTA, CDR2 FQGTGA. The CDR3 loop spans 16 amino acids. CDR3 coding DNA: TGTGCCAGCAGCCCCGTCGAGCGGGACCCCTCGGAGACCCAGTACTTC. Translated, it gives CASSPVERDPSETQYF.

This clonotype was observed a handful of times. This chain joins TRBV7-2 and TRBJ2-5, with TRBD1 matching 9 bases. V lost 3 bases to trimming and J lost 5 bases; unmatched junction nucleotides: 7. This CDR3 region has 15 residues. CDR1 and CDR2 (germline): SGHTA, FQGNSA. CDR3 region: CASSFRTGDGETQYF. The CDR3, as DNA: TGTGCCAGCAGCTTCCGGACAGGGGACGGGGAGACCCAGTACTTC. The full variable domain, completed using reference TRBV7-2 and TRBJ2-5, is GAGVSQSPSNKVTEKGKDVELRCDPISGHTALYWYRQSLGQGLEFLIYFQGNSAPDKSGLPSDRFSAERTGGSVSTLTIQRTQQEDSAVYLCASSFRTGDGETQYFGPGTRLLVL.

This clonotype was counted between two and nine times. The rearrangement uses TRBV7-2 and TRBJ1-2; TRBD1 matches 8 bases. The length of the CDR3 is 14 residues. V gave up 5 bases and J gave up 4 bases; unmatched junction bases: 6. Germline values: CDR1 SGHTA, CDR2 FQGNSA. The CDR3 region has the DNA TGTGCCAGCAGCCCACAGGGGGAGACCTATGGCTACACCTTC. Its translation is CASSPQGETYGYTF.

This clonotype has only a few counts. The CDR3 sequence: CASSTGSSTDTQYF. The CDR3 DNA reads as TGCGCCAGCAGTACCGGGTCTAGCACAGATACGCAGTATTTT. This chain links TRBV10-1 with TRBJ2-3; D is unclear. V was cut by 5 bases and J by 0 bases, with 9 bases left in between. The CDR3 has 14 amino acids. CDR1 is WNHNN and CDR2 is SYGVQD in the germline V gene (reference sequence).

This clonotype was seen a handful of times. The CDR3 DNA sequence: TGTGCCACCAGCAGAGATTTCGGGTCCGCTCGGGAGCAGTACGTC. It specifies CATSRDFGSAREQYV. The chain employs TRBV15 and TRBJ2-7; D remains unclear. The germline V and J ends were trimmed by 0 bases and 7 bases, with 16 bases remaining between them. This CDR3 region has 15 residues. Germline V gene data show CDR1 as LNHNV and CDR2 as YYDKDF (reference sequence).

This clonotype was detected only a few times. The chain uses TRBV7-9 and TRBJ1-1, with D maybe TRBD1 (6 bases). Germline V CDR1 and CDR2: SEHNR, FQNEAQ (reference sequence). V was clipped by 5 bases and J by 6 bases, with 13 bases between them. There are 13 residues in the CDR3. The CDR3 DNA reads as TGTGCCAGCAGCCCCCCAGGGGAAGCTGAAGCTTTCTTT. As protein: CASSPPGEAEAFF.

The chain has TRBV18 and TRBJ1-2; 10 bases agree with TRBD1. The CDR3 is 15 residues long. Germline-derived CDR1 and CDR2 are KGHSH and LQKENI. The junction had 5 bases not matched to a gene; V was cut back by 3 bases and J by 4 bases. The CDR3 is CASSPPGQGSYGYTF. The DNA of the CDR3 is TGTGCCAGCTCACCGCCGGGACAGGGGAGCTATGGCTACACCTTC.

The rearrangement joins TRBV7-2 to TRBJ2-3; D gene unclear. CDR1 is SGHTA, CDR2 FQGNSA, per germline. The CDR3 contains 12 residues. Trimming took 4 bases from V and 4 from J, leaving 6 bases between them. The CDR3: CASSSGPDTQYF. The CDR3 region has the DNA TGTGCCAGCAGCTCCGGACCAGATACGCAGTATTTT.

V usage is TRBV2 and J usage is TRBJ2-1; a weak D match, TRBD1 (5 bases). With 8 bases removed from V and 1 base from J, the gap between germline ends came to 9 bases. Germline loops: CDR1 SNHLY, CDR2 FYNNEI. This CDR3 is 13 amino acids long. DNA for the CDR3: TGTGCCAGCCAGGGAACGTCCTACAATGAGCAGTTCTTC. This gives the protein CASQGTSYNEQFF.

This clonotype was detected many times. As DNA, the CDR3 is TGCAGTGCTGAAAGGGGGCGAGTAACCTTC. Translating it yields CSAERGRVTF. This chain links TRBV20-1 with TRBJ1-2, with 7 bases fitting TRBD1. Germline assignment: CDR1 DFQATT and CDR2 SNEGSKA (reference sequence). The length of the CDR3 is 10 residues. The junction had 8 bases not matched to a gene; V was cut back by 5 bases and J by 14 bases.

The rearrangement links TRBV4-2 to TRBJ2-4; the match to TRBD1 covers 7 bases. This CDR3 is 14 amino acids long. The germline CDR1 and CDR2 sequences are LGHNA and YNFKEQ. V lost 4 bases to trimming and J lost 8 bases; unmatched junction nucleotides: 8. CDR3 sequence (DNA): TGTGCCAGCAGCCGTGAAGGGGGCTTGTACATTCAGTACTTC. Translated: CASSREGGLYIQYF.

This clonotype was observed a handful of times. The CDR3 bases are TGTGCCAGCACCTCCCGGGCTAGCGGGACCAATGAGCAGTTCTTC. Its translation is CASTSRASGTNEQFF. The chain couples TRBV7-9 to TRBJ2-1; TRBD2 matches at 9 bases. The V gene's germline CDR1 is SEHNR and CDR2 FQNEAQ (reference sequence). V dropped 7 bases and J dropped 6; count of bases not matched to a gene: 10. This CDR3 region has 15 residues.